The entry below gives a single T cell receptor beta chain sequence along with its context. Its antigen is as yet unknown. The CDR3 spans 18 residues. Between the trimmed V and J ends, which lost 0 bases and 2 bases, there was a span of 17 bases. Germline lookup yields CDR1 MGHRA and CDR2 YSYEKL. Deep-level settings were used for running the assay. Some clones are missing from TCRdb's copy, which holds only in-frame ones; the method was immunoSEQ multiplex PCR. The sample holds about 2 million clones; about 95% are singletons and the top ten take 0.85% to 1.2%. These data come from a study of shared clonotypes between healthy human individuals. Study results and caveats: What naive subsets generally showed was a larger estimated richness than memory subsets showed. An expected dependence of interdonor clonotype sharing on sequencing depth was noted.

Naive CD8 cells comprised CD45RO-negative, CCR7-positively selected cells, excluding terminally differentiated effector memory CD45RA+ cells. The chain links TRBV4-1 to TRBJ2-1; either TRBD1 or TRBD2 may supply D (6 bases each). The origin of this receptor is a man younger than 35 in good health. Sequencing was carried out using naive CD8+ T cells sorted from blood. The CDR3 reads CASSQDPGEGGPYNEQFF. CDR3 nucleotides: TGCGCCAGCAGCCAAGACCCGGGAGAGGGGGGCCCCTACAATGAGCAGTTCTTC.